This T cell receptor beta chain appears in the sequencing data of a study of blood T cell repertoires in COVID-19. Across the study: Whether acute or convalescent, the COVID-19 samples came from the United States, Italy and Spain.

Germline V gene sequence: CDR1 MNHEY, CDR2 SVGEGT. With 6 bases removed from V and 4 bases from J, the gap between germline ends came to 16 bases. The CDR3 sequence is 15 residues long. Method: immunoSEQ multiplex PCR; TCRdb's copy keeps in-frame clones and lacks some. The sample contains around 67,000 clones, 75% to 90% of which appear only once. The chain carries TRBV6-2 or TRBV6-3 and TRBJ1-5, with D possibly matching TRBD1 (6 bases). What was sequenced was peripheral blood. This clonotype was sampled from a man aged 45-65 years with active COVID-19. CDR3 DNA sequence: TGTGCCAGCAGCTTTGACAGGTTCCTAAATCAGCCCCAGCATTTT. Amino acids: CASSFDRFLNQPQHF.